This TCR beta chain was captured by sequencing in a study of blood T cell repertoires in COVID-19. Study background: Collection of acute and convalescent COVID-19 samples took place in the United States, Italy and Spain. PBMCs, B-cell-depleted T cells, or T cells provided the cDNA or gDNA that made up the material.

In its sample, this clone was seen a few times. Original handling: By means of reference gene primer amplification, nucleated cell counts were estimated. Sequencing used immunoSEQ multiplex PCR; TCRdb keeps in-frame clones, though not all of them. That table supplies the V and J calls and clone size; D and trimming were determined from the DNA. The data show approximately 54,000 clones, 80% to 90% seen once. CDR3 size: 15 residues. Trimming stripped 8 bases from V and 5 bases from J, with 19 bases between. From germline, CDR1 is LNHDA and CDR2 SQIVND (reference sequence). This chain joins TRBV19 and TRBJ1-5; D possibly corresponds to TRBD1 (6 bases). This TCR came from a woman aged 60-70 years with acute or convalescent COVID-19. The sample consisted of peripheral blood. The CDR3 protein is CASGPDSLGYQPQHF. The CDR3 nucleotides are TGTGCCAGTGGGCCGGACAGCCTAGGCTATCAGCCCCAGCATTTT. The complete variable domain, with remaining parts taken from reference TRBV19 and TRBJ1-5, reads DGGITQSPKYLFRKEGQNVTLSCEQNLNHDAMYWYRQDPGQGLRLIYYSQIVNDFQKGDIAEGYSVSREKKESFPLTVTSAQKNPTAFYLCASGPDSLGYQPQHFGDGTRLSIL.